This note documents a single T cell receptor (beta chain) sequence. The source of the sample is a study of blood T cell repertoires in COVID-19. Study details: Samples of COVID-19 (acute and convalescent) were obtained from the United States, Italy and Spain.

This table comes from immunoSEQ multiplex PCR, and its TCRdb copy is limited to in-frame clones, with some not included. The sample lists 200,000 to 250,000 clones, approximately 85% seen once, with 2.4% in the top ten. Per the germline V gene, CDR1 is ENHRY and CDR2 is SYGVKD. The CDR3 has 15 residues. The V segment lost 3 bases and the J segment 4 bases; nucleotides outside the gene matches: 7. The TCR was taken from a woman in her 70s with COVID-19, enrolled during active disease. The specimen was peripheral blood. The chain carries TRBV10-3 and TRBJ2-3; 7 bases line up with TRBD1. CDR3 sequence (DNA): TGTGCCATCAGTGATAACAGGGGCGGCCCAGATACGCAGTATTTT. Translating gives CAISDNRGGPDTQYF.